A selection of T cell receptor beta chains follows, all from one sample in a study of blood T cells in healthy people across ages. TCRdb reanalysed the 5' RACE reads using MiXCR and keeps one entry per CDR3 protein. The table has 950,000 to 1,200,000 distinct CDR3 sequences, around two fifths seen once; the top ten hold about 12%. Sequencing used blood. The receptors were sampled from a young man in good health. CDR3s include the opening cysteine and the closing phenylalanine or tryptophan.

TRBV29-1,CSALQGIAWNEQYF
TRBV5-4,CASSLDLTGVGTEAFF
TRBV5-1,CASSPGASGFTDTQYF
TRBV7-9,CASSLGAGAGANVLTF
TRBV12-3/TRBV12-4,CACSQGNTEAFF
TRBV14,CASSQEVLGGDTQYF
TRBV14,CASSLARRSTEAFF
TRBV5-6,CASSYWGQGFYEQYF
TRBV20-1,CSAGPKVTETQYF
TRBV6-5,CASSFSYSDRIAKNIQYF
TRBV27,CASFSGGGYTF
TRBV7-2,CASSQYLEGYEAFF
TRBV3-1,CASSRDAGQFRSGELFF
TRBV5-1,CASSLGVEEYGYTF
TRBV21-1,CASTQTVHSGNTIYF
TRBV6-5,CASSPGTGGFYGYTF
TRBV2,CASRDQQNYGYTF
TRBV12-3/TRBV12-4,CASSVRQGGNQPQHF
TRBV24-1,CATSDFAGGATDTQYF
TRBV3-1,CASSQDPGGGETQYF
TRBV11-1,CASSFESGSYNEQFF
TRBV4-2,CASSQDLAGSYNEQYF
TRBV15,CATSRDMPRYNNSPLHF
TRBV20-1,CSASTPGSQLTDTQYF
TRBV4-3,CASSQEYREPQHF
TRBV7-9,CASSPPGGADTQYF
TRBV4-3,CASSQDGRDRAYEQYF
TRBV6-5,CASSSDISSYNSPLHF
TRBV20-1,CSAREGQEANEKLFF
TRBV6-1,CASGASGGYTF
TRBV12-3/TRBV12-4,CASSQTGYEKSYGYTF
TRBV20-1,CSASMGVLAKNIQYF
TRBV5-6,CASSLDLQGVTYNEQFF
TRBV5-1,CASSLVPPGPSMNTEAFF
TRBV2,CASITQGALNYGYTF
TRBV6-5,CASSYTDSNYGYTF
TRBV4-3,CASSQDSRGATEAFF
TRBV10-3,CAIRGGTANYGYTF
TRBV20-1,CSARFPEQFF
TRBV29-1,CSVAAAEYEQYF
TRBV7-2,CASSWSALAVETQYF
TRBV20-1,CSARDHRSGETQYF
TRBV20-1,CSARDPTSGDHNEQFF
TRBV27,CASHHRGRGVNQPQHF
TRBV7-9,CASSPRTSSTDTQYF
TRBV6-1,CASSEWEGPYEQYF
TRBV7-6,CASSLGQAYEQFF
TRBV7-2,CASSLDQSEAFF
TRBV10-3,CAISGEGGGADNEQYF
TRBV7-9,CASSLEGFDGYTF
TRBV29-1,CSVVRDRANYDYTF
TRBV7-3,CASSLNGLEQYF